This T cell receptor (beta chain) stems from a study of beta chain features in type 1 diabetes. Study-wide results and caveats: In every one of the four CD4+ subsets, TCRB CDR3s were moderately but significantly shorter in Type 1 diabetes patients. These data did not resolve whether HLA type affects TCRB rearrangement. Sampled from patients, naive, central memory and Treg TCRB repertoires appeared more similar than those sampled from healthy donors. An over-representation of cells with high TCR expression could result from cDNA sequencing.

The entirety of the isolated RNA underwent reverse transcription, so expressed TCRB transcripts were sequenced. Assay used: immunoSEQ multiplex PCR; TCRdb lists only in-frame clones, some missing. The sample comprises tens of thousands of clones, 49% of which are singletons, and 0.3% rests with the top ten. A word on this clone: Its antigen is undetermined.

Each of the CD4+ naive, central memory, regulatory and stem cell-like memory populations was sorted via CD45RO/CCR7/CD25/CD127/CD95/CD27. Germline-derived CDR1 and CDR2 are SEHNR and FQNEAQ (reference sequence). Trimming removed 5 bases at V and 3 bases at J, with 19 bases between. This CDR3 region has 16 residues. The V gene is TRBV7-9, the J gene TRBJ1-2; maybe TRBD1 (5 bases). The specimen sequenced was stem cell memory CD4+ T cells from blood. The TCR sequence derives from a man aged 25-45 years with type 1 diabetes. CDR3 loop: CASSLSLGGVDYGYTF. The CDR3 DNA reads TGTGCCAGCAGCCTATCCCTCGGAGGGGTGGACTATGGCTACACCTTC.